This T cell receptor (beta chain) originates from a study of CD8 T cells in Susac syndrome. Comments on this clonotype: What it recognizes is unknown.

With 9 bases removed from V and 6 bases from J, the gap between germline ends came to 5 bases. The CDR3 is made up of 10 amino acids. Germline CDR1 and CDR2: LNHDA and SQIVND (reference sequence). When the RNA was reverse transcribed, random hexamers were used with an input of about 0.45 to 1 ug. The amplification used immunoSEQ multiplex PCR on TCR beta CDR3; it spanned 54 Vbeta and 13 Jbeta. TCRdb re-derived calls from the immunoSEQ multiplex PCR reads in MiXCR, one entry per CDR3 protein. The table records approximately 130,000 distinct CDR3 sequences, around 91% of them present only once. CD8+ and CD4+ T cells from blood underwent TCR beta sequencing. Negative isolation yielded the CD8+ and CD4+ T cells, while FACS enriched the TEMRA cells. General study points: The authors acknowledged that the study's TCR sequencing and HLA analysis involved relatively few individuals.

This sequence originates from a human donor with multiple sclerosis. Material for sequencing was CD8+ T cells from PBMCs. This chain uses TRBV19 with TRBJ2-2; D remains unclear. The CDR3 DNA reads TGTGCCAGCCTCTCCGGGGAGCTGTTTTTT. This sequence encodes CASLSGELFF. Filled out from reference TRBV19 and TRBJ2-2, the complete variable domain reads DGGITQSPKYLFRKEGQNVTLSCEQNLNHDAMYWYRQDPGQGLRLIYYSQIVNDFQKGDIAEGYSVSREKKESFPLTVTSAQKNPTAFYLCASLSGELFFGEGSRLTVL.